This is a list of T cell receptor beta chains from one sample in a study of cytomegalovirus exposure and HLA in healthy donors. The protocol was immunoSEQ multiplex PCR, while the TCRdb copy is restricted to in-frame clones and leaves out a portion. The sample has approximately 94,000 clones; approximately 76% are singletons. The specimen was PBMCs. All receptors derive from a young man in good health and CMV-seropositive. Each CDR3 is given with its conserved first and last residue. The D gene is left open where the match is weak. Clone size is not always given. Where it is, it says once, few, many or a class for expanded clones.

J gene: TRBJ1-5
D gene: .
V gene: TRBV27
clone size: .
CDR3 protein: CASSLIGAQPQHF
CDR3 DNA: TGTGCCAGCAGTTTGATAGGGGCGCAGCCCCAGCATTTT

J gene: TRBJ2-5
D gene: TRBD1
V gene: TRBV6-1
clone size: .
CDR3 protein: CASSRQGLETQYF
CDR3 DNA: TGTGCCAGCAGTAGACAGGGCTTGGAGACCCAGTACTTC

J gene: TRBJ2-4
D gene: TRBD1
V gene: TRBV4-2
clone size: .
CDR3 protein: CASSQENRGENIQYF
CDR3 DNA: TGTGCCAGCAGCCAAGAAAACAGGGGCGAAAACATTCAGTACTTC

J gene: TRBJ2-5
D gene: TRBD2
V gene: TRBV5-1
clone size: .
CDR3 protein: CASSFPGTSGGAQTQYF
CDR3 DNA: TGCGCCAGCAGCTTCCCCGGGACTAGCGGGGGGGCCCAGACCCAGTACTTC

J gene: TRBJ1-1
D gene: .
V gene: TRBV7-6
clone size: .
CDR3 protein: CASRNFGGEAFF
CDR3 DNA: TGTGCCAGCCGTAATTTCGGGGGTGAAGCTTTCTTT

J gene: TRBJ2-4
D gene: .
V gene: TRBV4-1
clone size: .
CDR3 protein: CASSQARDLQNIQYF
CDR3 DNA: TGCGCCAGCAGCCAAGCCCGGGATCTCCAAAACATTCAGTACTTC

J gene: TRBJ2-1
D gene: .
V gene: TRBV14
clone size: .
CDR3 protein: CASSQEGTSWYEQFF
CDR3 DNA: TGTGCCAGCAGCCAAGAAGGAACTAGTTGGTATGAGCAGTTCTTC

J gene: TRBJ1-3
D gene: .
V gene: TRBV11-2
clone size: .
CDR3 protein: CASSWDISSGNTIYF
CDR3 DNA: TGTGCCAGCAGCTGGGACATAAGCTCTGGAAACACCATATATTTT

J gene: TRBJ2-5
D gene: TRBD2
V gene: TRBV9
clone size: .
CDR3 protein: CASSKRLAGVGETQYF
CDR3 DNA: TGTGCCAGCAGCAAGAGACTAGCGGGAGTGGGGGAGACCCAGTACTTC

J gene: TRBJ1-1
D gene: TRBD1
V gene: TRBV5-1
clone size: .
CDR3 protein: CASSHTGGRINTEAFF
CDR3 DNA: TGCGCCAGCAGCCATACAGGGGGGCGGATAAACACTGAAGCTTTCTTT

J gene: TRBJ2-2
D gene: .
V gene: TRBV29-1
clone size: .
CDR3 protein: CSVVRENTGELFF
CDR3 DNA: TGCAGCGTTGTAAGAGAGAACACCGGGGAGCTGTTTTTT

J gene: TRBJ2-1
D gene: .
V gene: TRBV30
clone size: .
CDR3 protein: CAWSGQGRALADSYNEQFF
CDR3 DNA: TGTGCCTGGAGTGGGCAAGGTCGGGCATTAGCGGATTCCTACAATGAGCAGTTCTTC

J gene: TRBJ1-5
D gene: .
V gene: TRBV7-8
clone size: .
CDR3 protein: CASSLTRRGVGQPQHF
CDR3 DNA: TGTGCCAGCAGCCTAACCCGGAGGGGAGTGGGTCAGCCCCAGCATTTT

J gene: TRBJ1-3
D gene: .
V gene: TRBV19
clone size: .
CDR3 protein: CASRTGRISGNTIYF
CDR3 DNA: TGTGCCAGTAGGACAGGACGGATTTCTGGAAACACCATATATTTT

J gene: TRBJ2-1
D gene: TRBD2
V gene: TRBV6-1
clone size: few
CDR3 protein: CASSEVASGLWTYNEQFF
CDR3 DNA: TGTGCCAGCAGTGAAGTTGCTAGCGGTTTATGGACCTACAATGAGCAGTTCTTC

J gene: TRBJ2-6
D gene: .
V gene: TRBV5-1
clone size: .
CDR3 protein: CASSPYPLYSPGSSGANVLTF
CDR3 DNA: TGCGCCAGCAGCCCCTACCCCTTGTATTCCCCTGGGAGCTCTGGGGCCAACGTCCTGACTTTC

J gene: TRBJ2-7
D gene: .
V gene: TRBV7-2
clone size: .
CDR3 protein: CASSLALFSYEQYF
CDR3 DNA: TGTGCCAGCAGCTTAGCCCTATTCTCCTACGAGCAGTACTTC

J gene: TRBJ1-6
D gene: .
V gene: TRBV7-9
clone size: .
CDR3 protein: CSSSLAYGVALHF
CDR3 DNA: TGTTCCAGCAGCTTAGCGTACGGGGTGGCCCTCCACTTT

J gene: TRBJ2-5
D gene: .
V gene: TRBV4-1
clone size: .
CDR3 protein: CASSRGPGEGQETQYF
CDR3 DNA: TGCGCCAGCAGTAGGGGACCGGGGGAAGGGCAAGAGACCCAGTACTTC

J gene: TRBJ2-7
D gene: .
V gene: TRBV19
clone size: .
CDR3 protein: CASSNLGQTYEQYF
CDR3 DNA: TGTGCCAGTAGTAATCTAGGACAGACCTACGAGCAGTACTTC

J gene: TRBJ2-7
D gene: .
V gene: TRBV6-1
clone size: .
CDR3 protein: CASSEIPAADRSYEQYF
CDR3 DNA: TGTGCCAGCAGTGAAATTCCGGCAGCGGATCGCTCCTACGAGCAGTACTTC

J gene: TRBJ2-6
D gene: .
V gene: TRBV27
clone size: .
CDR3 protein: CASRLRGLGANVLTF
CDR3 DNA: TGTGCCAGCAGGCTAAGGGGCCTCGGGGCCAACGTCCTGACTTTC

J gene: TRBJ1-6
D gene: .
V gene: TRBV5-6
clone size: .
CDR3 protein: CASSAFGTSLYNSPLHF
CDR3 DNA: TGTGCCAGCAGCGCATTCGGGACTTCCCTATATAATTCACCCCTCCACTTT

J gene: TRBJ1-5
D gene: TRBD1
V gene: TRBV19
clone size: .
CDR3 protein: CASSGTGGQPQHF
CDR3 DNA: TGTGCCAGTAGTGGGACAGGGGGGCAGCCCCAGCATTTT

J gene: TRBJ2-5
D gene: TRBD2
V gene: TRBV7-3
clone size: few
CDR3 protein: CASSPTGTSSKETQYF
CDR3 DNA: TGTGCCAGCAGCCCGACCGGGACTAGCTCCAAAGAGACCCAGTACTTC

J gene: TRBJ1-5
D gene: .
V gene: TRBV6-5
clone size: few
CDR3 protein: CASSYSGGPQHF
CDR3 DNA: TGTGCCAGCAGTTACTCGGGGGGACCCCAGCATTTT

J gene: TRBJ2-1
D gene: TRBD2
V gene: TRBV2
clone size: .
CDR3 protein: CASSELLAGSYNEQFF
CDR3 DNA: TGTGCCAGCAGTGAATTGCTAGCGGGCTCCTACAATGAGCAGTTCTTC

J gene: TRBJ1-1
D gene: TRBD1
V gene: TRBV5-8
clone size: .
CDR3 protein: CASSSGQGAINTEAFF
CDR3 DNA: TGTGCCAGCAGCTCCGGACAGGGGGCGATAAACACTGAAGCTTTCTTT

J gene: TRBJ2-3
D gene: TRBD2
V gene: TRBV7-9
clone size: .
CDR3 protein: CASSSQLGLAGESTDTQYF
CDR3 DNA: TGTGCCAGCAGCTCCCAATTGGGACTAGCGGGGGAGAGCACAGATACGCAGTATTTT

J gene: TRBJ1-1
D gene: .
V gene: TRBV4-1
clone size: many
CDR3 protein: CASSQEINTEAFF
CDR3 DNA: TGCGCCAGCAGCCAGGAGATTAACACTGAAGCTTTCTTT

J gene: TRBJ2-7
D gene: .
V gene: TRBV6-5
clone size: .
CDR3 protein: CASSQLSEQYF
CDR3 DNA: TGTGCCAGCAGTCAATTGAGCGAGCAGTACTTC

J gene: TRBJ2-2
D gene: .
V gene: TRBV5-4
clone size: .
CDR3 protein: CASSPEGLTDTGELFF
CDR3 DNA: TGTGCCAGCAGTCCGGAGGGGTTAACAGACACCGGGGAGCTGTTTTTT

J gene: TRBJ2-4
D gene: .
V gene: TRBV5-6
clone size: .
CDR3 protein: CASSLGLGHSGYF
CDR3 DNA: TGTGCCAGCAGCTTGGGGTTGGGGCATTCAGGGTACTTC

J gene: TRBJ1-1
D gene: .
V gene: TRBV18
clone size: .
CDR3 protein: CASSRNRSPTEAFF
CDR3 DNA: TGTGCCAGCTCGCGCAACAGGAGCCCCACTGAAGCTTTCTTT

J gene: TRBJ2-1
D gene: TRBD1
V gene: TRBV27
clone size: .
CDR3 protein: CASSLRDRTYNEQFF
CDR3 DNA: TGTGCCAGCAGTCTCCGGGACAGGACCTACAATGAGCAGTTCTTC

J gene: TRBJ2-5
D gene: .
V gene: TRBV4-3
clone size: .
CDR3 protein: CASSQDYQETQYF
CDR3 DNA: TGCGCCAGCAGCCAAGACTATCAAGAGACCCAGTACTTC

J gene: TRBJ2-3
D gene: .
V gene: TRBV6-1
clone size: few
CDR3 protein: CASSEVAGGTDTQYF
CDR3 DNA: TGTGCCAGCAGTGAGGTTGCAGGGGGCACAGATACGCAGTATTTT

J gene: TRBJ1-6
D gene: .
V gene: TRBV18
clone size: .
CDR3 protein: CASSPAGETLHF
CDR3 DNA: TGTGCCAGCTCGCCCGCGGGGGAAACCCTCCACTTT

J gene: TRBJ2-7
D gene: TRBD2
V gene: TRBV29-1
clone size: .
CDR3 protein: CSVEDRRGVSYEQYF
CDR3 DNA: TGCAGCGTTGAAGATCGGCGGGGGGTCTCCTACGAGCAGTACTTC

J gene: TRBJ2-7
D gene: .
V gene: TRBV11-2
clone size: .
CDR3 protein: CASSPRTESRAYEQYF
CDR3 DNA: TGTGCCAGCAGCCCCCGGACTGAGTCACGTGCCTACGAGCAGTACTTC

J gene: TRBJ2-7
D gene: .
V gene: TRBV5-1
clone size: .
CDR3 protein: CASSARSPGEQYF
CDR3 DNA: TGCGCCAGCAGCGCCAGAAGTCCTGGCGAGCAGTACTTC

J gene: TRBJ2-1
D gene: TRBD2
V gene: TRBV4-3
clone size: few
CDR3 protein: CASSQEPSGLTPYNEQFF
CDR3 DNA: TGCGCCAGCAGCCAAGAGCCTAGCGGCCTCACCCCCTACAATGAGCAGTTCTTC

J gene: TRBJ2-1
D gene: TRBD2
V gene: TRBV7-3
clone size: once
CDR3 protein: CASSLGLAGGNEQFF
CDR3 DNA: TGTGCCAGCAGCTTAGGGCTAGCGGGAGGGAATGAGCAGTTCTTC

J gene: TRBJ1-2
D gene: TRBD1
V gene: TRBV19
clone size: once
CDR3 protein: CASSRQGLDGYTF
CDR3 DNA: TGTGCCAGTAGCCGACAGGGGTTGGATGGCTACACCTTC